This T cell receptor beta chain was sequenced in a study of cytomegalovirus exposure and HLA in healthy donors. In the case of this clone: Its antigen is still unknown.

Study-level results: Most observed TCR sequences were rare, whereas some public TCRs were detected in many donors. HLA-A and HLA-B allele assignments for most subjects were reportedly predicted accurately using TCR beta sequences. In an earlier analysis, in fewer than 700 donors, most V segments appeared productive either ~87% or ~30% of the time. Sequencing depth across donors, presence/absence analyses assumed, was roughly uniform.

Both 60 Vbeta primers and 13 Jbeta primers went into the PCR. Assay: immunoSEQ multiplex PCR; the TCRdb copy retains only in-frame clones and omits some. Of about 200,000 clones listed, around 88% are singletons. Trimming cost V 6 bases and J 4 bases; bases outside gene matches: 6. CDR1 and CDR2 (germline): MDHEN, SYDVKM. The CDR3 has 14 amino acids. The J gene is TRBJ2-3, the V gene TRBV28; 8 bases are shared with TRBD2. The source is a woman in her 30s in good health and CMV-seronegative. The source material was PBMCs. DNA for the CDR3: TGTGCCAGCAGCGCACGGGGGGGCTCAGATACGCAGTATTTT. Translating gives CASSARGGSDTQYF.